This TCR beta chain came from a study of Graves' ophthalmopathy and Graves' hyperthyroidism. This clonotype has more than one count but fewer than ten. Amplification from RNA transcripts yielded the TCR beta CDR3 regions. Second-round multiplex PCR followed a first-round RT-PCR using HTBI primers. One entry per CDR3 protein, called by TCRdb with MiXCR from the multiplex PCR reads. This sample carries about 340,000 distinct CDR3 sequences, about a sixth of them seen once, and the ten largest clones take approximately 13%. Trimming took 2 bases from V and 3 from J; bases not matched to a gene: 11. The CDR3 runs 17 residues. The V gene's germline CDR1 is MNHEY and CDR2 SVGAGI.

The receptor comes from an adult man with Graves' ophthalmopathy. Sequenced sample: peripheral blood. This chain links TRBV6-5 with TRBJ2-5; 8 bases match TRBD2. In DNA, the CDR3 is TGTGCCAGCAGTTACCGACTAGCGACCCTGCACGAAGAGACCCAGTACTTC. It specifies CASSYRLATLHEETQYF.